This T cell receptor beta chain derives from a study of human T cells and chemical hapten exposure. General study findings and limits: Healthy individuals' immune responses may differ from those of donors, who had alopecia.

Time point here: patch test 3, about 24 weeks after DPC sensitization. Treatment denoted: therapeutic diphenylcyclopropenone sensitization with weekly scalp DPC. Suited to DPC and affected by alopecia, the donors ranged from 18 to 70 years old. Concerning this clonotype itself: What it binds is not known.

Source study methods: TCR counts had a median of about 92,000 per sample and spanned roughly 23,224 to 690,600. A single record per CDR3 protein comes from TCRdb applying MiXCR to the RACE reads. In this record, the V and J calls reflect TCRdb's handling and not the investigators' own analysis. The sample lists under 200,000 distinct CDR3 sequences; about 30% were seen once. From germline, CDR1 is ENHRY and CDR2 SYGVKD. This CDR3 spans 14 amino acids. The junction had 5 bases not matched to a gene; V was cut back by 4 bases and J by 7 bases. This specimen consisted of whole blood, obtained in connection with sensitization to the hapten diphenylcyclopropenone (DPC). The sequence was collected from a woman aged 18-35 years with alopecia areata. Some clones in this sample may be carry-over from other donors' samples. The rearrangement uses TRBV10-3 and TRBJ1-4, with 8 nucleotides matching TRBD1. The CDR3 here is CAISGQGSSEKLFF. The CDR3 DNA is TGTGCCATCAGTGGACAGGGGAGTAGTGAAAAACTGTTTTTT.